This TCR beta chain was captured in a study of T cells after posttransplantation cyclophosphamide. Notes on the study in general: Later blood repertoires were often dominated by clones from the donor CD8+ memory compartment. Recipient CMV seropositivity and CMV reactivation strongly tracked TRB clonality. TRB overlap between skin or GI tissue T cells and blood was limited.

The CDR3 is made up of 16 amino acids. The V segment lost 1 base and the J segment 7 bases; nucleotides outside the gene matches: 7. Germline assignment: CDR1 SGHTA and CDR2 FQGNSA. Assay: immunoSEQ multiplex PCR; the TCRdb copy retains only in-frame clones and omits some. This set yields 25,000 to 30,000 clones and no singletons; the top ten hold around 3%. The table lists this clone with many counts. Its antigen remains unknown. The related graft donor's blood sample was taken on the day of bone marrow donation. Sequenced material: PBMCs. The source is an older woman in good health, CMV-negative, and a related stem cell transplant donor. V usage is TRBV7-2 and J usage is TRBJ2-1, with 10 bases lining up with TRBD2. DNA of the CDR3: TGTGCCAGCAGCTTAGTTTATAGCGGGAGGTTAAATGAGCAGTTCTTC. Its protein is CASSLVYSGRLNEQFF.